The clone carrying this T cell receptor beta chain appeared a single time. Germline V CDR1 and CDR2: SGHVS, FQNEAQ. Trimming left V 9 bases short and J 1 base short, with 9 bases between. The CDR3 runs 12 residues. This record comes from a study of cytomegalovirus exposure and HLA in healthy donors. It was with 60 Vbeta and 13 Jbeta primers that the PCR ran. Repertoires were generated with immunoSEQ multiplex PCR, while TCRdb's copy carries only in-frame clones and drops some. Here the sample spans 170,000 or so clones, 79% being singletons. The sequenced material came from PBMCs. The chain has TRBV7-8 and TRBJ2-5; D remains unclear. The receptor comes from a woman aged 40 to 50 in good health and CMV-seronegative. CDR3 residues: CASETIQETQYF. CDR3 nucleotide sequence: TGTGCCAGTGAGACAATCCAAGAGACCCAGTACTTC.